The following is a T cell receptor beta chain sequence with its context. The target antigen is unknown. These data belong to a study of beta chain features in type 1 diabetes. Study-wide background: Cells sorted and examined across all samples totaled approximately 110 million. Study-level results: Cells carrying high TCR expression could end up over-represented when cDNA is sequenced.

Based on CD45RO/CCR7/CD25/CD127/CD95/CD27, CD4+ regulatory, stem cell-like memory, naive and central memory cells were sorted. All sorted populations exceeded 95% purity. The CDR3 length is 17 residues. V gave up 5 bases and J gave up 4 bases; unmatched junction bases: 11. In germline, CDR1 is MDHEN, CDR2 SYDVKM. Sequenced material consisted of expressed TCRB transcripts (all of the isolated RNA was reverse transcribed). Clones were sequenced by immunoSEQ multiplex PCR, and TCRdb holds only the in-frame ones, with some missing. The table lists a few hundred thousand clones, about 15% of them singletons, with approximately 0.019% in the top ten.

The source material was naive CD4+ T cells from blood. This receptor was obtained from a woman aged 18-35 years in good health. The rearrangement joins TRBV28 to TRBJ2-7, with 13 bases matching TRBD2. CDR3 in amino acids: CASSPRLAGGLPYEQYF. CDR3 nucleotide sequence: TGTGCCAGCAGTCCTAGACTAGCGGGAGGCCTACCTTACGAGCAGTACTTC. Looking up the rest from reference TRBV28 and TRBJ2-7 gives the full variable domain: DVKVTQSSRYLVKRTGEKVFLECVQDMDHENMFWYRQDPGLGLRLIYFSYDVKMKEKGDIPEGYSVSREKKERFSLILESASTNQTSMYLCASSPRLAGGLPYEQYFGPGTRLTVT.